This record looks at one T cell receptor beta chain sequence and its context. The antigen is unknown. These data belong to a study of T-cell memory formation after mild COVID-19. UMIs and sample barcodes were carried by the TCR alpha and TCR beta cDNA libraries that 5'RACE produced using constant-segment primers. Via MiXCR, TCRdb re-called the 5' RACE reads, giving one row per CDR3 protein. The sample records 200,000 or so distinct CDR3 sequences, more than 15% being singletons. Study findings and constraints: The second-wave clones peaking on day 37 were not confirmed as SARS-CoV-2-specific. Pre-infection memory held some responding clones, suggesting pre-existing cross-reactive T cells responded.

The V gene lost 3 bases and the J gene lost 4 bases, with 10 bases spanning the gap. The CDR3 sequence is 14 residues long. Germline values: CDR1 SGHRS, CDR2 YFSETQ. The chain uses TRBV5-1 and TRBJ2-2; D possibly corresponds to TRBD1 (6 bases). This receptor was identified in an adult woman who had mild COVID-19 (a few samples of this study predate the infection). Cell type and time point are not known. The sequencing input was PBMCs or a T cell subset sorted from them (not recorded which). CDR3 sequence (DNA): TGCGCCAGCAGCTCTGGACAGATCACCGGGGAGCTGTTTTTT. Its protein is CASSSGQITGELFF.